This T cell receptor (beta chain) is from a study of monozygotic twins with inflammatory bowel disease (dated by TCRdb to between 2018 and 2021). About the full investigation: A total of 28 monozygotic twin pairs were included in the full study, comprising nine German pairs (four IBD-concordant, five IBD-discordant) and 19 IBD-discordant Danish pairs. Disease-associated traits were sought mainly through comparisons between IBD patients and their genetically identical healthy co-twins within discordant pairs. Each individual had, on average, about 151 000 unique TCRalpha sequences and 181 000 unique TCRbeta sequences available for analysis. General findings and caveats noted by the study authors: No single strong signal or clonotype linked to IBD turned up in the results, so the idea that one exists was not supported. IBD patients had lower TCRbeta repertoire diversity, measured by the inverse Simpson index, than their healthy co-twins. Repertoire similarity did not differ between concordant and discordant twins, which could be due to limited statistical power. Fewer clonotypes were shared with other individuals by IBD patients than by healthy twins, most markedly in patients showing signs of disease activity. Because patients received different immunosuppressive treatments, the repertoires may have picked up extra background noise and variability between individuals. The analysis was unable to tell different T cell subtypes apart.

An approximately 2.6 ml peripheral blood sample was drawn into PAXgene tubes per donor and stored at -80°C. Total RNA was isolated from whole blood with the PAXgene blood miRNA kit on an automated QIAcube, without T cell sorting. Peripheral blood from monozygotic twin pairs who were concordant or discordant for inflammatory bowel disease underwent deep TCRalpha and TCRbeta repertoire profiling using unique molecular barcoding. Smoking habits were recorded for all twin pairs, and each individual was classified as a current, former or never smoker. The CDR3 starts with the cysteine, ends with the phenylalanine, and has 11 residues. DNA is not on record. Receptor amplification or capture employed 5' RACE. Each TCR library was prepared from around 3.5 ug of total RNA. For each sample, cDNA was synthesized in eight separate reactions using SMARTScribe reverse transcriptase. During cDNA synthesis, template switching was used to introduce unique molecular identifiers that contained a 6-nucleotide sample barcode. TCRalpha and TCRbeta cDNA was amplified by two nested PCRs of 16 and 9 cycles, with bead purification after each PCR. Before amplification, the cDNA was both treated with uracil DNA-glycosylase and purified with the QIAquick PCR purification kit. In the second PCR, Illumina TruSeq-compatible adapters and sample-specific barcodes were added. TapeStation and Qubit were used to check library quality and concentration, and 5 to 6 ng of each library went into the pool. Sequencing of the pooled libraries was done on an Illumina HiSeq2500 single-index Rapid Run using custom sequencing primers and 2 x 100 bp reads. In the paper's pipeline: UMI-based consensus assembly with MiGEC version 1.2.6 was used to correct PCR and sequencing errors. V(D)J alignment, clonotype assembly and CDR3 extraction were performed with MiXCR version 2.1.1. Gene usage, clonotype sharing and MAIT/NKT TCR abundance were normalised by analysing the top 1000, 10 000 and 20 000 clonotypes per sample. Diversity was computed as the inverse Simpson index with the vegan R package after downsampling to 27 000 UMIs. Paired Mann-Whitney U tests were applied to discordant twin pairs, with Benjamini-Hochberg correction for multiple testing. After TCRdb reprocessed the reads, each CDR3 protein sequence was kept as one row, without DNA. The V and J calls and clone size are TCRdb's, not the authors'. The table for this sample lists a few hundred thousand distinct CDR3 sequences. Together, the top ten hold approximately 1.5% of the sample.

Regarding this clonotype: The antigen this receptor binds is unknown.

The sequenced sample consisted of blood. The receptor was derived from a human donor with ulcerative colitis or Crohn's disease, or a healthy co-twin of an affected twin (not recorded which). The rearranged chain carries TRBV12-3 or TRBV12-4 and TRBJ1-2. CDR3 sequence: CASSLSRGYTF.